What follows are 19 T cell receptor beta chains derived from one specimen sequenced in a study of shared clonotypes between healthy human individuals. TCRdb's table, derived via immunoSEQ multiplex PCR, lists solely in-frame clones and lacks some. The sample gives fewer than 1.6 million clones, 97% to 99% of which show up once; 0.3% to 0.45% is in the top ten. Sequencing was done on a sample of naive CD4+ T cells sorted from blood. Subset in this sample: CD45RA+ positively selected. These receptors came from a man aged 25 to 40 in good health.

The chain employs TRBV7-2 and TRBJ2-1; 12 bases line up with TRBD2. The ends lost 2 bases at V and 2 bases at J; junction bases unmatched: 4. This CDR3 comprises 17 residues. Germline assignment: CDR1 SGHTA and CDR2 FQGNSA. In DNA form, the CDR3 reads TGTGCCAGCAGCTTACGGGCTAGCGGGAGGGCCTACAATGAGCAGTTCTTC. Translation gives CASSLRASGRAYNEQFF. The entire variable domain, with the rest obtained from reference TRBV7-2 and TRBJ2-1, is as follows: GAGVSQSPSNKVTEKGKDVELRCDPISGHTALYWYRQSLGQGLEFLIYFQGNSAPDKSGLPSDRFSAERTGGSVSTLTIQRTQQEDSAVYLCASSLRASGRAYNEQFFGPGTRLTVL.

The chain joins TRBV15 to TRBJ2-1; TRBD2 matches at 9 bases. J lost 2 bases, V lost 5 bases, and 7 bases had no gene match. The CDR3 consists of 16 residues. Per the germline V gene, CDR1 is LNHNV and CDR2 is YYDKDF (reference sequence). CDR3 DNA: TGTGCCACCAGCGCAAGGCGGGAGGGACCCTACAATGAGCAGTTCTTC. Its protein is CATSARREGPYNEQFF.

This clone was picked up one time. Here the CDR3 reads CASRSTGRFREQYF. The DNA of the CDR3 is TGTGCCAGCAGATCGACAGGGCGGTTTCGCGAGCAGTACTTC. The rearrangement uses TRBV28 and TRBJ2-7; 7 bases are a match to TRBD1. Unmatched junction bases numbered 11, after V lost 6 bases and J lost 6 bases. The CDR3 spans 14 residues. Germline loops: CDR1 MDHEN, CDR2 SYDVKM.

This CDR3 is CSVDSSGETQYF. The CDR3 nucleotides are TGCAGCGTTGACTCAAGTGGGGAGACCCAGTACTTC. J is TRBJ2-5 and V is TRBV29-1; no reliable D call. The CDR3 contains 12 residues. Germline values: CDR1 SQVTM, CDR2 ANQGSEA. Deletions cut 3 bases from V and 5 bases from J, with 10 bases between.

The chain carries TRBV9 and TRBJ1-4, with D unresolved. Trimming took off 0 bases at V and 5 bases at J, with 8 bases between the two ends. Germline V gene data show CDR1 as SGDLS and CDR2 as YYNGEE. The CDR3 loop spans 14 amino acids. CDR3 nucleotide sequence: TGTGCCAGCAGCGTAGGACCCGACAATGAAAAACTGTTTTTT. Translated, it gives CASSVGPDNEKLFF.

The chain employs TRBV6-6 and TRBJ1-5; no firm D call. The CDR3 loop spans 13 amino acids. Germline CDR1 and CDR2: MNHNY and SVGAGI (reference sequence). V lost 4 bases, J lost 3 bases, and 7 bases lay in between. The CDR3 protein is CASSFSLNQPQHF. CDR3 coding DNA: TGTGCCAGCAGTTTTTCCCTCAATCAGCCCCAGCATTTT.

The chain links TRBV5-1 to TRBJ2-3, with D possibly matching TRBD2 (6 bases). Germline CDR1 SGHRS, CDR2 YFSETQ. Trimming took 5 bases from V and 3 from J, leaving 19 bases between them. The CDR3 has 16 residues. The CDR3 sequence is CASSTLWRGRTDTQYF. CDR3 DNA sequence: TGCGCCAGCAGTACCTTGTGGAGGGGACGGACAGATACGCAGTATTTT.

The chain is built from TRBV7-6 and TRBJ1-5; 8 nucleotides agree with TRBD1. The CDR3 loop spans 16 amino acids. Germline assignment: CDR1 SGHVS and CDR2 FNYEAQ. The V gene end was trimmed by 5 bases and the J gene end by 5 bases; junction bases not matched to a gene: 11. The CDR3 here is CASSGLPGQADQPQHF. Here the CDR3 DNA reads TGTGCCAGCAGCGGATTACCGGGACAGGCCGATCAGCCCCAGCATTTT.

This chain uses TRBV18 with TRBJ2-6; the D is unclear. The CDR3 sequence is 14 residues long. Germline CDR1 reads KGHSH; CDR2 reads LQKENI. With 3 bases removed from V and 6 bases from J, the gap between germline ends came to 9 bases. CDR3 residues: CASSPQVSANVLTF. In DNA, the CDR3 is TGTGCCAGCTCACCCCAAGTCTCGGCCAACGTCCTGACTTTC. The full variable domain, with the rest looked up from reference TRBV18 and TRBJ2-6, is NAGVMQNPRHLVRRRGQEARLRCSPMKGHSHVYWYRQLPEEGLKFMVYLQKENIIDESGMPKERFSAEFPKEGPSILRIQQVVRGDSAAYFCASSPQVSANVLTFGAGSRLTVL.

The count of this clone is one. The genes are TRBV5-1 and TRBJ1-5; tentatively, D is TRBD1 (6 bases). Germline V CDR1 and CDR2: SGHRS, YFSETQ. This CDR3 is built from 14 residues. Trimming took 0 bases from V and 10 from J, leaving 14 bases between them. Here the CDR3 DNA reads TGCGCCAGCAGCTTGGGCGGGGGCGCGGGCCCCCAGCATTTT. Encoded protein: CASSLGGGAGPQHF.

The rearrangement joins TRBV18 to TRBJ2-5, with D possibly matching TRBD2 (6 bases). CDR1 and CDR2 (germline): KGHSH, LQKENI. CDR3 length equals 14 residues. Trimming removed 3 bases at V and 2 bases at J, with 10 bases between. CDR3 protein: CASSPMTRQETQYF. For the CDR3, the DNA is TGTGCCAGCTCACCCATGACTAGACAAGAGACCCAGTACTTC.

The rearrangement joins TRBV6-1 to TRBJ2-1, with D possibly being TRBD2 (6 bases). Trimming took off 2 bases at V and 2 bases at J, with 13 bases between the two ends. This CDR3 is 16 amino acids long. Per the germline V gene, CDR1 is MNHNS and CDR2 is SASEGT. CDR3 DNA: TGTGCCAGCAGTGAAAGGGTAGCGGACCCCTACAATGAGCAGTTCTTC. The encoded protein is CASSERVADPYNEQFF.

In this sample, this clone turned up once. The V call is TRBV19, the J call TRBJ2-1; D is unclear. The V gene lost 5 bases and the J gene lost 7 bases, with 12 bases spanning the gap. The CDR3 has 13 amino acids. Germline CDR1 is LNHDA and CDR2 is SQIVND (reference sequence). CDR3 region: CASSSGYWNEQFF. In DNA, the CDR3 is TGTGCCAGTAGTTCGGGTTATTGGAATGAGCAGTTCTTC.

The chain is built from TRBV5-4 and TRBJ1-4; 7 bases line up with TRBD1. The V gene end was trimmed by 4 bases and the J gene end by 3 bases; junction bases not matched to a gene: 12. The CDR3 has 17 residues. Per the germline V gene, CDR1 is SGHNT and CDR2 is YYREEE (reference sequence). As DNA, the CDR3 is TGTGCCAGCAGCCCCTACAGGGGAAGGAAGGCTAATGAAAAACTGTTTTTT. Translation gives CASSPYRGRKANEKLFF.

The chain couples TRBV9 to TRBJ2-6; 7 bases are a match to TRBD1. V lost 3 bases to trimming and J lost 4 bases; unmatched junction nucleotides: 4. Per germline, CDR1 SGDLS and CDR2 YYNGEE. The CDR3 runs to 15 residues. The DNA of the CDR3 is TGTGCCAGCAGCGCCCAGGGGGAGGGGGCCAACGTCCTGACTTTC. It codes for CASSAQGEGANVLTF.

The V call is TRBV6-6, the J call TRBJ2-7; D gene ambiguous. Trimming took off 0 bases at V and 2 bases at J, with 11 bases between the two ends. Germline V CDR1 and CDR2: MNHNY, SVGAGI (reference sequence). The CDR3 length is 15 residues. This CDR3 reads CASSYSNRGAYEQYF. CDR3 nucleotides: TGTGCCAGCAGTTACTCGAACCGTGGGGCCTACGAGCAGTACTTC.

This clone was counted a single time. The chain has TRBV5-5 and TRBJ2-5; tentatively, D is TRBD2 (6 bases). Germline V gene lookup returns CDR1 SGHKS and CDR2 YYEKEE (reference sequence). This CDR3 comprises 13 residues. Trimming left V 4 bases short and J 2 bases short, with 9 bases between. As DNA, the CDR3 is TGTGCCAGCAGCGGGAGGAGTCAAGAGACCCAGTACTTC. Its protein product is CASSGRSQETQYF.

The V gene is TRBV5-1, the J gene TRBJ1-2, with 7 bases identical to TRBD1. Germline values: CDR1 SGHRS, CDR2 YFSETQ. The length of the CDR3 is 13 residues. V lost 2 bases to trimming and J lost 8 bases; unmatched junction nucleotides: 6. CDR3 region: CASSLTGVLGYTF. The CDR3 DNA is TGCGCCAGCAGCTTAACAGGGGTTTTAGGCTACACCTTC. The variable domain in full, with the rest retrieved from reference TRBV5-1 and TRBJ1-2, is KAGVTQTPRYLIKTRGQQVTLSCSPISGHRSVSWYQQTPGQGLQFLFEYFSETQRNKGNFPGRFSGRQFSNSRSEMNVSTLELGDSALYLCASSLTGVLGYTFGSGTRLTVV.

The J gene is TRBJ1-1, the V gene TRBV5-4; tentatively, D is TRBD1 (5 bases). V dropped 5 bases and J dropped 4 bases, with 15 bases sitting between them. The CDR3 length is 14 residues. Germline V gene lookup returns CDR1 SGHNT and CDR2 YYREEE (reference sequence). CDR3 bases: TGTGCCAGCAGGAAGCCGGGACGGTCCACTGAAGCTTTCTTT. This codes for CASRKPGRSTEAFF.